These 18 T cell receptor beta chains share one sample of origin, sequenced in a study of regulatory T cells in long-lasting Graves disease. Time point here: newly diagnosed GD, antithyroid drugs for less than 3 months. TCR sequences were obtained from RNA taken from PBMCs. Arm-PCR of CDR3 regions with iRepertoire HTBI primers generated TCR beta libraries. MiXCR, run by TCRdb on the multiplex PCR reads, gives a single entry per CDR3 protein. The table includes roughly 440,000 distinct CDR3 sequences, over 15% detected once. This same sample was also part of a study on T cells in Graves' hyperthyroidism and ophthalmopathy.

The sample was peripheral blood mononuclear cells (PBMCs), taken at new diagnosis, from a patient treated with antithyroid drugs. These receptors were obtained from a woman aged 18-29 years with Graves disease.

Only a few counts were recorded for this clonotype. V is TRBV20-1 and J is TRBJ1-4; D uncertain. CDR3 length equals 13 residues. Trimming removed 6 bases at V and 4 bases at J, with 12 bases between. Looked up from germline, CDR1 is DFQATT and CDR2 is SNEGSKA (reference sequence). CDR3 DNA sequence: TGCAGTGCCACGTTGGACTTTAATGAAAAACTGTTTTTT. This gives the protein CSATLDFNEKLFF.

CDR3 nucleotides: TGCAGTGCTAGAACACTAGCGGGAGGGCCCTTCTACAATGAGCAGTTCTTC. This translates into CSARTLAGGPFYNEQFF. V usage is TRBV20-1 and J usage is TRBJ2-1; the match to TRBD2 covers 13 bases. CDR3 length equals 17 residues. In germline, CDR1 is DFQATT, CDR2 SNEGSKA (reference sequence). V dropped 2 bases and J dropped 3; count of bases not matched to a gene: 7.

The chain combines TRBV12-3 or TRBV12-4 with TRBJ1-5; D not certain. This CDR3 is 13 amino acids long. V gave up 7 bases and J gave up 4 bases, with 11 bases separating them. The CDR3 DNA follows: TGTGCCAGCACGCAGGAACCAAATCAGCCCCAGCATTTT. Its translation is CASTQEPNQPQHF.

CDR3 DNA sequence: TGCGCCAGCAGCCAAGATCCCAGGGGGGCCTACGAGCAGTACTTC. This sequence encodes CASSQDPRGAYEQYF. This rearrangement joins TRBV4-1 to TRBJ2-7, with D perhaps TRBD1 (7 bases). V was clipped by 0 bases and J by 2 bases, with 11 bases between them. This CDR3 comprises 15 residues. Looked up from germline, CDR1 is MGHRA and CDR2 is YSYEKL.

This clonotype was counted many times. This chain links TRBV20-1 with TRBJ2-5, with 7 bases aligning to TRBD2. Germline trimming cut 0 bases from V and 0 bases from J; bases unmatched to any gene: 7. CDR1 DFQATT and CDR2 SNEGSKA come from the germline V gene (reference sequence). CDR3 length equals 16 residues. CDR3 nucleotide sequence: TGCAGTGCTAGAGACGGGAGGAACGGAAACCAAGAGACCCAGTACTTC. Translated: CSARDGRNGNQETQYF.

This clonotype turned up a few times. This chain links TRBV6-2 or TRBV6-3 with TRBJ2-7, with a weak D call TRBD1 (5 bases). The CDR3 consists of 14 residues. Germline assignment: CDR1 MNHEY and CDR2 SVGEGT. The V and J ends lost 6 bases and 2 bases respectively, with 14 bases between them. The CDR3 loop is CASRRTSSTYEQYF. The CDR3 DNA reads as TGTGCCAGCAGGCGGACAAGTTCCACCTACGAGCAGTACTTC.

This clonotype has a handful of counts. J is TRBJ2-1 and V is TRBV6-1; the match to TRBD2 covers 8 bases. Trimming at V came to 2 bases and at J to 4 bases, leaving 7 bases not matched to a gene. This CDR3 comprises 16 residues. In germline, CDR1 is MNHNS, CDR2 SASEGT. The CDR3 DNA sequence: TGTGCCAGCAGTGAAACACCGGGAGGGGGATACAATGAGCAGTTCTTC. Residues: CASSETPGGGYNEQFF.

There are a few counts of this clonotype. The genes are TRBV11-2 and TRBJ1-1; D is uncertain. The CDR3 is 13 residues long. The V end was cut by 5 bases, the J end by 2 bases, with 9 bases between. The germline V gene encodes CDR1 SGHAT and CDR2 FQNNGV. CDR3 bases: TGTGCCAGCAGCGACTCCCCCAACACTGAAGCTTTCTTT. Amino acid sequence: CASSDSPNTEAFF.

This clonotype has a single count. This rearrangement joins TRBV15 to TRBJ2-1; D might be TRBD1 (6 bases). The length of the CDR3 is 16 residues. The V end lost 3 bases, the J end lost 2 bases, and 14 bases lay between the germline ends. CDR1 and CDR2 (germline): LNHNV, YYDKDF (reference sequence). CDR3 protein: CATSRAQGVAYNEQFF. In nucleotides, the CDR3 is TGTGCCACCAGCAGGGCACAGGGTGTCGCCTACAATGAGCAGTTCTTC.

This clonotype was detected ten times or more. This chain joins TRBV7-3 and TRBJ1-1; D not resolved. Germline CDR1 is SGHTA and CDR2 is FQGTGA. CDR3 length equals 14 residues. Trimming stripped 5 bases from V and 1 base from J, with 11 bases between. CDR3 in DNA: TGTGCCAGCAGCCCGGGCCTAAGGAACACTGAAGCTTTCTTT. Translating gives CASSPGLRNTEAFF.

This clonotype was counted only a few times. The chain couples TRBV5-5 to TRBJ2-1, with 11 bases identical to TRBD2. Trimming at V came to 4 bases and at J to 3 bases, leaving 3 bases not matched to a gene. Germline values: CDR1 SGHKS, CDR2 YYEKEE (reference sequence). This CDR3 has 15 residues. DNA for the CDR3: TGTGCCAGCAGCGGGGGACTAGCGGACTACAATGAGCAGTTCTTC. Amino acids: CASSGGLADYNEQFF.

At least ten counts were recorded for this clonotype. J is TRBJ2-5 and V is TRBV30; D is perhaps TRBD2 (5 bases). This CDR3 spans 12 amino acids. V was cut by 1 base and J by 6 bases, with 9 bases left in between. Germline lookup yields CDR1 GTSNPN and CDR2 SVGIG (reference sequence). The CDR3 protein is CAWSAPGKTQYF. In nucleotides, the CDR3 is TGTGCCTGGAGTGCCCCGGGGAAGACCCAGTACTTC.

There are a few counts of this clonotype. The rearrangement uses TRBV4-1 and TRBJ2-7; TRBD2 might be the D (5 bases). The CDR3 is 15 amino acids. Per germline, CDR1 MGHRA and CDR2 YSYEKL. Trimming cost V 0 bases and J 4 bases, with 13 bases left between them. This chain's CDR3 is CASSQEGGLAYEQYF. The CDR3 DNA reads TGCGCCAGCAGCCAAGAGGGTGGACTCGCATACGAGCAGTACTTC.

In its sample, this clonotype was seen many times. The chain employs TRBV7-2 and TRBJ1-1; D may be TRBD1 (5 bases). The CDR3 extends over 15 amino acids. The ends were cut back, 0 bases at V and 0 bases at J, with 8 bases in the middle. CDR1 is SGHTA, CDR2 FQGNSA, per germline. The CDR3: CASSLAGGVNTEAFF. CDR3 DNA: TGTGCCAGCAGCTTAGCCGGGGGGGTGAACACTGAAGCTTTCTTT. Filled out from reference TRBV7-2 and TRBJ1-1, the complete variable domain reads GAGVSQSPSNKVTEKGKDVELRCDPISGHTALYWYRQSLGQGLEFLIYFQGNSAPDKSGLPSDRFSAERTGGSVSTLTIQRTQQEDSAVYLCASSLAGGVNTEAFFGQGTRLTVV.

This clonotype was seen ten or more times. V is TRBV7-3 and J is TRBJ2-2, with no clear D. CDR3 length: 12 residues. In germline, CDR1 is SGHTA, CDR2 FQGTGA. The V end was cut by 2 bases, the J end by 9 bases, with 7 bases between. The CDR3 bases are TGTGCCAGCAGCTTATCCGGACGGGAGCTGTTTTTT. Its protein product is CASSLSGRELFF.

This clonotype was seen many times. The chain carries TRBV28 and TRBJ2-3; D ambiguous. Germline CDR1 and CDR2: MDHEN and SYDVKM. The CDR3 extends over 16 amino acids. Trimming removed 3 bases from V and 8 bases from J, with 21 bases in between. The CDR3 coding sequence is TGTGCCAGCAGTTTCCGGCCGAACCTGACGCCTTCTACGCAGTATTTT. Translating it yields CASSFRPNLTPSTQYF.

This clonotype was seen more than once but under ten times. The chain joins TRBV20-1 to TRBJ2-1; tentative D call: TRBD2 (6 bases). Germline V lookup: CDR1 DFQATT, CDR2 SNEGSKA (reference sequence). V was clipped by 3 bases and J by 4 bases, with 13 bases between them. The CDR3 is made up of 14 amino acids. The CDR3 sequence: CSASGGTFYNEQFF. The CDR3 bases are TGCAGTGCTAGTGGAGGGACCTTTTACAATGAGCAGTTCTTC.

This chain links TRBV9 with TRBJ2-3; no clear D gene. This CDR3 is built from 14 residues. V was clipped by 3 bases and J by 3 bases, with 11 bases between them. Germline loops: CDR1 SGDLS, CDR2 YYNGEE. For the CDR3, the DNA is TGTGCCAGCAGCGAGGGTTTAAAAACAGATACGCAGTATTTT. Its protein product is CASSEGLKTDTQYF. The entire variable domain, with the rest obtained from reference TRBV9 and TRBJ2-3, is as follows: DSGVTQTPKHLITATGQRVTLRCSPRSGDLSVYWYQQSLDQGLQFLIQYYNGEERAKGNILERFSAQQFPDLHSELNLSSLELGDSALYFCASSEGLKTDTQYFGPGTRLTVL.